Listed here are 2 T cell receptor beta chains from one sample, sequenced in a study of blood T cell repertoires in COVID-19. Clones were read by immunoSEQ multiplex PCR, and TCRdb kept only the in-frame ones, dropping some. The sample records 64,000 or so clones, roughly four fifths being singletons. The specimen was peripheral blood. These receptor sequences come from a human donor in a cohort sampled during active COVID-19.

The rearrangement joins TRBV4-1 to TRBJ1-2, with D perhaps TRBD1 (6 bases). The ends were cut back, 0 bases at V and 7 bases at J, with 24 bases in the middle. Germline assignment: CDR1 MGHRA and CDR2 YSYEKL. The CDR3 is 18 residues long. CDR3 residues: CASSQDRILVGGVSGYTF. DNA for the CDR3: TGCGCCAGCAGCCAAGATCGGATTTTGGTAGGGGGGGTTAGTGGCTACACCTTC.

The count of this clone is one. V gene TRBV3-1 (or the pseudogene TRBV3-2) combines with J gene TRBJ1-1; D unresolved. The CDR3 totals 12 residues. Germline V gene lookup returns CDR1 LGHDT and CDR2 YNNKEL (reference sequence). With 2 bases removed from V and 2 bases from J, the gap between germline ends came to 3 bases. The DNA of the CDR3 is TGTGCCAGCAGCCAATTAAACACTGAAGCTTTCTTT. This encodes CASSQLNTEAFF.